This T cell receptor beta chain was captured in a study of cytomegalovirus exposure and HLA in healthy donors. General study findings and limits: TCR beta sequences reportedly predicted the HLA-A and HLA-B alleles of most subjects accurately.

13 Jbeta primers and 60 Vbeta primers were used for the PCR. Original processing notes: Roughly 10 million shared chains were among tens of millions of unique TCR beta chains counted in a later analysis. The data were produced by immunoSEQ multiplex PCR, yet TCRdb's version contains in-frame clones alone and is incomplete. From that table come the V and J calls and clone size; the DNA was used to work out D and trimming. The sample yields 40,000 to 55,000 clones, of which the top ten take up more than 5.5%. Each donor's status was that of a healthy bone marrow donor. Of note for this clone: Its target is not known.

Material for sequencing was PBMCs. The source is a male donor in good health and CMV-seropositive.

The CDR3 loop is CASTPPGGSNYGYTF. In DNA form, the CDR3 reads TGTGCCAGCACTCCGCCAGGGGGCTCAAACTATGGCTACACCTTC. This chain uses TRBV2 with TRBJ1-2; 8 bases map to TRBD1. CDR1 and CDR2 from the germline V gene are SNHLY and FYNNEI. V shed 7 bases, J shed 2 bases, and the junction held 9 bases outside the gene matches. CDR3 length: 15 amino acids.